This TCR beta chain was recovered during a study of regulatory T cells in long-lasting Graves disease. Study conclusions and caveats: Researchers reported studying only peripheral blood, not thyroid tissue. Persistent Graves' patients had lower TCR diversity than newly diagnosed ones. Fewer public clonotypes were shared by new patients (just under 1,000) than by persistent patients (2,741).

CDR3 regions were amplified by Arm-PCR using iRepertoire HTBI primers to build TCR beta libraries. TCRdb passed the multiplex PCR reads through MiXCR, listing each CDR3 protein once. The sample lists some 340,000 distinct CDR3 sequences; about an eighth were seen once. Per germline, CDR1 SNHLY and CDR2 FYNNEI. There are 15 residues in the CDR3. V was cut by 0 bases and J by 8 bases, with 15 bases left in between. As to time point: newly diagnosed GD, antithyroid drugs for less than 3 months. Isolated PBMC RNA provided the starting material for the TCR library. In its sample, this clonotype was seen many times. What it binds is not known. The sample was also linked to a second study, of T cells in Graves' hyperthyroidism and ophthalmopathy. As reported in that work: Ophthalmopathy and stable hyperthyroidism were told apart by a 13 V-J model.

The sample here was peripheral blood mononuclear cells (PBMCs), taken at new diagnosis, from a patient treated with antithyroid drugs. The sequence derives from a young woman with Graves disease. The genes are TRBV2 and TRBJ2-3; D is undetermined. CDR3 sequence reads: CASSEAAPRTGTQYF. CDR3 DNA: TGTGCCAGCAGTGAAGCTGCGCCCCGAACGGGTACGCAGTATTTT. Drawing the rest from reference TRBV2 and TRBJ2-3, the complete variable domain is EPEVTQTPSHQVTQMGQEVILRCVPISNHLYFYWYRQILGQKVEFLVSFYNNEISEKSEIFDDQFSVERPDGSNFTLKIRSTKLEDSAMYFCASSEAAPRTGTQYFGPGTRLTVL.